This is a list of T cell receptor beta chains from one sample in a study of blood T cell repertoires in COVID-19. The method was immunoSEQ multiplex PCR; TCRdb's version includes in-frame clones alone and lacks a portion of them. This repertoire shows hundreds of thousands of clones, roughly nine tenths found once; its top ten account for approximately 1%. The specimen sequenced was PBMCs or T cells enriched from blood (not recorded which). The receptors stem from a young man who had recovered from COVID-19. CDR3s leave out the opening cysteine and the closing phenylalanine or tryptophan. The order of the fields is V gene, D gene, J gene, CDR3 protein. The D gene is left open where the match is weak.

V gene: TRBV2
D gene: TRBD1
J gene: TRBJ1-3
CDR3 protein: ASSEEQRTGHSGNTIY

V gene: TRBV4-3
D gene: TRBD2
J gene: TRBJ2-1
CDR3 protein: ASSQGGAGGYNEQF

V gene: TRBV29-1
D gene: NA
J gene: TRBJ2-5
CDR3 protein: SVRRVLETQY

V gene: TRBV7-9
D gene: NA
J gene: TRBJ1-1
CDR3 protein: ASSLRRGDEAF

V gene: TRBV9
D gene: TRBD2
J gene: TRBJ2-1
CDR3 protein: ASSVDSAGGNNEQF

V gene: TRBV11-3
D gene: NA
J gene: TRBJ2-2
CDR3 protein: ASSRYEGGELF

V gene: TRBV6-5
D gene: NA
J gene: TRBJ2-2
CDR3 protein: ASTPPGWNTGELF

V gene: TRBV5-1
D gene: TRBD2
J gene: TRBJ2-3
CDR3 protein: ASSASSGRAADTQY

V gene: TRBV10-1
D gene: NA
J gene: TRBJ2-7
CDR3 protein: ASSAGASYEQY

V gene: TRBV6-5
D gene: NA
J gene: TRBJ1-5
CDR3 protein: ASSLMEGNNQPQH

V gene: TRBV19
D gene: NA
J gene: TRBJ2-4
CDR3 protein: ASSIVREALGNIQY

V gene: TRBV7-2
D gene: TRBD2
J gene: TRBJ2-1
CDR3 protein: ASSLTSDSSYNEQF

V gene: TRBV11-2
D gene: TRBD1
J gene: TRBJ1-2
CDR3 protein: ASSPGTGYDGYT

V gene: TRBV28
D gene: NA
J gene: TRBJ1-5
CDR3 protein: ASTTWGVNQPQH

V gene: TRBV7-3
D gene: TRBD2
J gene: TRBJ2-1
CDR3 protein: ASSLRPAGAHNEQF

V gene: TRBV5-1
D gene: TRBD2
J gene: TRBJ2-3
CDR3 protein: ASSIGRSGNTQY

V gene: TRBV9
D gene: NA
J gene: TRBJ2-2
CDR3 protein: ASSVALVNTGELF

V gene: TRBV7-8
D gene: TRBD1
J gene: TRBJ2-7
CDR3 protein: ASSPGQGAAYEQY

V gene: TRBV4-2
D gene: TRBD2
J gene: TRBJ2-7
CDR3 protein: ASSQETSSSYEQY

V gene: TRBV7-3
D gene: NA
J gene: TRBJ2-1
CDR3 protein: ASSPRLADNEQF

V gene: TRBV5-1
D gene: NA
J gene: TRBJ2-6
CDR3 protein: ASSFGSGANVLT

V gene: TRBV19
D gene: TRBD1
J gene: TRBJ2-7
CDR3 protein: ASTPGTGTYEQY